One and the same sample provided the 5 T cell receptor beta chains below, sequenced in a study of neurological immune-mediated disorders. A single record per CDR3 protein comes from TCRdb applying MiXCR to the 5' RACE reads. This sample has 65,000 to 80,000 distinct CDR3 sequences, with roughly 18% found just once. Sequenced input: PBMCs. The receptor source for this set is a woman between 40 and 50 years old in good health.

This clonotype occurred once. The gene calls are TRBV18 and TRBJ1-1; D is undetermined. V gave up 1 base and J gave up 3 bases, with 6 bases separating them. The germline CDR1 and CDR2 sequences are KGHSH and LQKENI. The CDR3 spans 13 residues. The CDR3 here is CASSPRGDTEAFF. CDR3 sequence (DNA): TGTGCCAGCTCACCACGTGGGGACACTGAAGCTTTCTTT.

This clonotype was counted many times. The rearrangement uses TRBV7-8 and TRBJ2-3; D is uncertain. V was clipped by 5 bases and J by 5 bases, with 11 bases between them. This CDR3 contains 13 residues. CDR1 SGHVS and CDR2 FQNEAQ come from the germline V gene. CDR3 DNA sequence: TGTGCCAGCAGCCAAGAGTTGAGAGATACGCAGTATTTT. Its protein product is CASSQELRDTQYF.

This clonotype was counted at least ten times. CDR3 DNA sequence: TGTGCCAGCACCACCGGGGAACGGGGAAATCAGCCCCAGCATTTT. Translation gives CASTTGERGNQPQHF. The rearrangement links TRBV5-8 to TRBJ1-5; D unclear. Trimming removed 6 bases from V and 4 bases from J, with 17 bases in between. Germline V lookup: CDR1 SGHTS, CDR2 YDEGEE. The CDR3 length is 15 residues. The full variable domain, in which reference TRBV5-8 and TRBJ1-5 provide the parts outside the CDR3, is EAGVTQSPTHLIKTRGQQATLRCSPISGHTSVYWYQQALGLGLQFLLWYDEGEERNRGNFPPRFSGRQFPNYSSELNVNALELEDSALYLCASTTGERGNQPQHFGDGTRLSIL.

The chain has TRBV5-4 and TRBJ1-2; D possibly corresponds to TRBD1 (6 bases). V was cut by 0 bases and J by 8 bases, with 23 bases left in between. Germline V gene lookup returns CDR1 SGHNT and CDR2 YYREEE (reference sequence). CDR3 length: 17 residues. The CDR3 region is CASSLGGLGQGMSGYTF. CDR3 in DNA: TGTGCCAGCAGCTTGGGGGGGCTGGGGCAGGGTATGAGCGGCTACACCTTC.

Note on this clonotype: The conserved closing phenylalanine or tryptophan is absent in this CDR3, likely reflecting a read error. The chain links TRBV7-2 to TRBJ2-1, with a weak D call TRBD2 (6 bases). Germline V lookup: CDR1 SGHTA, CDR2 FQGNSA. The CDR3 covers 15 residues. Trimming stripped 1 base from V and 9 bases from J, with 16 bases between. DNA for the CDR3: TGTGCCAGCAGCTTAGTTTCGGGGGAAACGGCTGAGCAGTTCCTC. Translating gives CASSLVSGETAEQFL.